This T cell receptor (beta chain) was obtained from a study of beta chain features in type 1 diabetes. V lost 0 bases to trimming and J lost 5 bases; unmatched junction nucleotides: 2. The CDR3 has 14 amino acids. CDR1 is SGHRS and CDR2 is YFSETQ in the germline V gene. The whole isolated RNA underwent reverse transcription, so sequencing captured expressed TCRB transcripts. Libraries were prepared by immunoSEQ multiplex PCR; TCRdb keeps only in-frame clonotypes and omits some of them. The sample shows hundreds of thousands of clones, around an eighth of them seen only once. For this clone: Its target is not known.

Notes on the study in general: The naive, central memory and Treg TCRB repertoires of patients appeared to be more similar to one another than those of healthy donors. A moderate, significant TCRB CDR3 shortening appeared in type 1 diabetes across four CD4+ subsets.

This chain joins TRBV5-1 and TRBJ1-5; 7 bases map to TRBD1. The receptor was isolated from a man aged 30 to 45 with type 1 diabetes. Sequenced: naive CD4+ T cells from blood. In DNA form, the CDR3 reads TGCGCCAGCAGCTTGGACCAGGGGGATCAGCCCCAGCATTTT. Translation gives CASSLDQGDQPQHF.